This T cell receptor (beta chain) was recovered during a study of blood T cell repertoires in COVID-19. Turning to the study itself: There were acute and convalescent COVID-19 samples, and they came from the United States, Italy and Spain. Sources were T cells, B-cell-depleted T cells, or PBMCs; the material itself was cDNA or gDNA.

Germline lookup yields CDR1 KGHSH and CDR2 LQKENI. This CDR3 has 15 residues. With 3 bases clipped from V and 5 bases from J, the junction kept 8 bases outside the gene matches. This clone was seen more than once but under ten times. Per the original methods: Amplifying reference gene primers gave estimates of nucleated cell counts. This table comes from immunoSEQ multiplex PCR, and its TCRdb copy is limited to in-frame clones, with some not included. The DNA was the basis for D and trimming; V, J and clone size are from that table. The table lists over 150,000 clones, around nine tenths of them singletons. While infection was still active, Seattle patients were enrolled and then followed longitudinally.

Sequenced sample: peripheral blood. The chain recombines TRBV18 with TRBJ2-5, with 8 bases that match TRBD1. This clonotype originated in a man in his fifties or sixties with COVID-19, enrolled during active disease. DNA for the CDR3: TGTGCCAGCTCACCCCGACAGGGGCGAGGGGAGACCCAGTACTTC. This encodes CASSPRQGRGETQYF.